These 24 T cell receptor beta chains were all obtained from the same sample, sequenced in a study of regulatory T cells in long-lasting Graves disease (dated by TCRdb to about 2021). The library was prepared using multiplex PCR. Sequencer: Illumina HiSeq 4000. TCR beta libraries were built with iRepertoire HTBI primers and Arm-PCR amplification of CDR3 regions. TCRdb redid the processing of the public reads, applying fastp at Q25 and MiXCR, and retained in-frame beta chains. Rows matching on CDR3 protein sequence are summarized as one entry with the most common DNA and genes. For this sample the table gives around 450,000 distinct CDR3 sequences, of which roughly 21% were detected only once. Roughly 7% of the sample rests with the top ten. The time point label corresponds to: persistent/refractory GD, antithyroid drugs over 5 years with positive TRAb. RNA was extracted from PBMCs in TRIzol for both TCR sequencing and RNA sequencing.

Sample: peripheral blood mononuclear cells (PBMCs), taken when the disease was refractory, from a patient treated with antithyroid drugs. These TCRs come from a female donor with Graves disease.

This clonotype has ten or more counts. This chain's CDR3 is CASSHQGTGVDYGYTF. The CDR3 DNA sequence: TGTGCCAGCAGCCATCAGGGAACAGGGGTTGACTATGGCTACACCTTC. The genes are TRBV3-1 and TRBJ1-2; 7 positions agree with TRBD1. The CDR3 has 16 residues. Germline trimming cut 3 bases from V and 3 bases from J; bases unmatched to any gene: 10. Germline CDR1 LGHDT, CDR2 YNNKEL (reference sequence).

The sample holds a few counts of this clonotype. The CDR3 here is CASSLVSVDTQYF. Written as DNA, the CDR3 is TGTGCCAGCAGCTTAGTTTCGGTAGATACGCAGTATTTT. The chain links TRBV11-3 to TRBJ2-3; no clear D. CDR3 length: 13 residues. V was trimmed by 1 base and J by 5 bases, leaving 7 bases between them. CDR1 is SGHNT and CDR2 is YENEEA in the germline V gene.

The V and J genes are TRBV7-2 and TRBJ2-1; D perhaps matches TRBD2 (5 bases). Germline V lookup: CDR1 SGHTA, CDR2 FQGNSA. The CDR3 spans 13 residues. V was clipped by 0 bases and J by 9 bases, with 9 bases between them. CDR3 sequence reads: CASSLALAGEQFF. Here the CDR3 DNA reads TGTGCCAGCAGCTTAGCCTTGGCGGGTGAGCAGTTCTTC.

This clonotype was seen more than once but under ten times. The rearrangement joins TRBV27 to TRBJ1-1; perhaps TRBD1 as D (6 bases). This CDR3 has 15 residues. CDR1 and CDR2 from the germline V gene are MNHEY and SMNVEV (reference sequence). The germline V and J ends were trimmed by 5 bases and 0 bases, with 13 bases remaining between them. The DNA of the CDR3 is TGTGCCAGCAGTAATGCGGGACAAATGAACACTGAAGCTTTCTTT. It is translated as CASSNAGQMNTEAFF.

This clonotype was recorded many times. The genes are TRBV6-1 and TRBJ1-2; weak D call: TRBD1 (5 bases). The CDR3 loop spans 17 amino acids. CDR1 MNHNS and CDR2 SASEGT come from the germline V gene. Trimming removed 6 bases at V and 5 bases at J, with 25 bases between. CDR3 region: CASRTTAMETAMYGYTF. In DNA form, the CDR3 reads TGTGCCAGCAGAACTACAGCGATGGAGACAGCGATGTATGGCTACACCTTC.

This chain links TRBV20-1 with TRBJ2-5; D is uncertain. Germline CDR1 reads DFQATT; CDR2 reads SNEGSKA (reference sequence). The CDR3 runs to 15 residues. The V gene lost 6 bases and the J gene lost 5 bases, with 22 bases spanning the gap. CDR3 sequence (DNA): TGCAGTGCCGCGAAGCCCACTTTCTCCGTGGAGACCCAGTACTTC. Translation gives CSAAKPTFSVETQYF.

This clonotype was counted at least ten times. The chain uses TRBV5-1 and TRBJ1-2; maybe TRBD1 (5 bases). Germline CDR1 is SGHRS and CDR2 is YFSETQ. The CDR3 covers 14 residues. The V gene lost 3 bases and the J gene lost 7 bases, with 16 bases spanning the gap. CDR3 bases: TGCGCCAGCAGCTGGACGGGACCTCAGGGTGGCTACACCTTC. Amino acid sequence: CASSWTGPQGGYTF.

The chain joins TRBV5-4 to TRBJ2-2; 7 bases are shared with TRBD2. The CDR3 covers 17 residues. Trimming cost V 0 bases and J 5 bases; bases outside gene matches: 10. CDR1 and CDR2 from the germline V gene are SGHNT and YYREEE (reference sequence). For the CDR3, the DNA is TGTGCCAGCAGCTTGGATGGCGGGAGCCGGGGAACCGGGGAGCTGTTTTTT. Residues: CASSLDGGSRGTGELFF.

This clonotype has at least ten counts. The V gene is TRBV11-3, the J gene TRBJ1-4; weak D call: TRBD1 (6 bases). The CDR3 spans 14 residues. The germline gives CDR1 SGHNT, CDR2 YENEEA. The V gene lost 0 bases and the J gene lost 8 bases, with 10 bases spanning the gap. In nucleotides, the CDR3 is TGTGCCAGCAGCTTAGAGGGGGCGGACGAAAAACTGTTTTTT. Amino acid sequence: CASSLEGADEKLFF.

This clonotype was seen many times. The chain uses TRBV12-3 or TRBV12-4 and TRBJ1-1; D might be TRBD1 (6 bases). The germline V and J ends were trimmed by 3 bases and 6 bases, with 17 bases remaining between them. The length of the CDR3 is 15 residues. The CDR3 DNA reads TGTGCCAGCAGTTTGAATGGGGGCTTGAGCGCTGAAGCTTTCTTT. This encodes CASSLNGGLSAEAFF.

This chain uses TRBV2 with TRBJ2-5; 7 bases map to TRBD1. The CDR3 contains 13 residues. Unmatched junction bases numbered 11, after V lost 7 bases and J lost 9 bases. Germline CDR1 and CDR2: SNHLY and FYNNEI. CDR3 sequence reads: CASTRGRGESQYF. The DNA of the CDR3 is TGTGCCAGCACGAGGGGGCGAGGGGAGTCCCAGTACTTC. Variable domain in full (rest from reference TRBV2 and TRBJ2-5): EPEVTQTPSHQVTQMGQEVILRCVPISNHLYFYWYRQILGQKVEFLVSFYNNEISEKSEIFDDQFSVERPDGSNFTLKIRSTKLEDSAMYFCASTRGRGESQYFGPGTRLLVL.

The sample holds a few counts of this clonotype. The chain is built from TRBV14 and TRBJ2-5; tentatively, D is TRBD2 (5 bases). CDR1 SGHDN and CDR2 FVKESK come from the germline V gene. The CDR3 is made up of 15 amino acids. V lost 2 bases and J lost 2, with 12 bases in between. The CDR3, as DNA: TGTGCCAGCAGCCAACTTGGAGGTCCGCAAGAGACCCAGTACTTC. The encoded protein is CASSQLGGPQETQYF.

This clonotype was seen a single time. A much more abundant neighbour one base away suggests this may be a read error. The rearrangement joins TRBV6-5 to TRBJ2-5; maybe TRBD1 (6 bases). The CDR3 has 16 residues. In germline, CDR1 is MNHEY, CDR2 SVGAGI. V lost 0 bases, J lost 4 bases, and 15 bases lay in between. The CDR3 DNA reads as TGTGCCAGCAGTTACTCTCTGGACAGCCTCCGAGAGACCCAGTACTTC. Amino acid sequence: CASSYSLDSLRETQYF.

This clonotype has more than one count but fewer than ten. The V gene is TRBV28, the J gene TRBJ2-1; 7 nucleotides align to TRBD2. This CDR3 has 16 amino acids. Germline V lookup: CDR1 MDHEN, CDR2 SYDVKM. The trim removed 9 bases at V and 2 bases at J, leaving 13 bases unmatched. The CDR3 is CASTDDSSGTYNEQFF. The CDR3 DNA reads TGTGCCAGTACCGACGATTCTAGCGGCACCTACAATGAGCAGTTCTTC. The whole variable domain, filled in from reference TRBV28 and TRBJ2-1, reads DVKVTQSSRYLVKRTGEKVFLECVQDMDHENMFWYRQDPGLGLRLIYFSYDVKMKEKGDIPEGYSVSREKKERFSLILESASTNQTSMYLCASTDDSSGTYNEQFFGPGTRLTVL.

In this sample, this clonotype turned up a few times. A much larger clone sits a single nucleotide away, making a read error possible. The V gene is TRBV11-2, the J gene TRBJ1-6; the D is unclear. V was pared by 0 bases and J by 11 bases, with 14 bases between. The V gene's germline CDR1 is SGHAT and CDR2 FQNNGV. The CDR3 length is 15 residues. The CDR3 nucleotides read TGTGCCAGCAGCTTAGAATACCGTCCGACTCCACCCCTCCACTTT. The encoded protein is CASSLEYRPTPPLHF.

This clonotype came up many times. The genes are TRBV7-2 and TRBJ2-4; 11 nucleotides agree with TRBD2. CDR3 length: 15 amino acids. Trimming at V came to 1 base and at J to 8 bases, leaving 4 bases not matched to a gene. Germline V gene data show CDR1 as SGHTA and CDR2 as FQGNSA. CDR3 bases: TGTGCCAGCAGCTTAGGACTAGCGGGGAGGGACATTCAGTACTTC. This translates into CASSLGLAGRDIQYF.

This clonotype was recorded many times. The gene calls are TRBV6-2 or TRBV6-3 and TRBJ2-5; D is undetermined. With 4 bases removed from V and 7 bases from J, the gap between germline ends came to 13 bases. The CDR3 runs 13 residues. Germline V CDR1 and CDR2: MNHEY, SVGEGT. CDR3 in DNA: TGTGCCAGCAGTTGGAACTCAGGTGGGACCCAGTACTTC. Protein: CASSWNSGGTQYF.

This clonotype was recorded at least ten times. The V gene is TRBV11-2, the J gene TRBJ1-5; 9 bases map to TRBD1. The CDR3 consists of 15 residues. From germline, CDR1 is SGHAT and CDR2 FQNNGV. V shed 7 bases, J shed 4 bases, and the junction held 8 bases outside the gene matches. In DNA, the CDR3 is TGTGCCAGCACCCCTCTACAGGGGGCGAATCAGCCCCAGCATTTT. This encodes CASTPLQGANQPQHF.

Note on this clonotype: It is likely a read error: a sequence one base away is far more abundant. The V gene is TRBV6-9, the J gene TRBJ1-2; 10 bases line up with TRBD1. This CDR3 has 15 residues. CDR1 and CDR2 from the germline V gene are MNHGY and SVAAGI. CDR3 protein: CASSLGTGALYGHTF. The CDR3 DNA reads TGTGCCAGCAGTTTGGGGACAGGGGCCCTCTATGGCCACACCTTC.

A note on this clonotype: Just one base apart from a much larger clone, this may be a read error. The rearrangement uses TRBV11-2 and TRBJ1-4; TRBD1 might be the D (6 bases). Germline lookup yields CDR1 SGHAT and CDR2 FQNNGV. With 5 bases removed from V and 2 bases from J, the gap between germline ends came to 18 bases. The CDR3 contains 17 residues. The CDR3 sequence: CASSRPGRGTTNEKLFF. The CDR3 DNA follows: TGTGCCAGCAGCCGCCCGGGCAGGGGTACCACTAATGAAAAACTGTTTTTT.

This clonotype has just a few counts. A much larger clone differs from this one at a single base, so this may be a read error. This rearrangement joins TRBV6-5 to TRBJ2-7, with a weak D call TRBD1 (5 bases). V lost 0 bases to trimming and J lost 0 bases, with 6 bases between them. Per germline, CDR1 MNHEY and CDR2 SVGAGI. The CDR3 length is 14 residues. The CDR3 sequence: CASSYSGVSYEQYF. The CDR3 DNA sequence: TGTGCCAGCAGTTACTCAGGGGTCTCCTACGAGCAGTACTTC.

In this sample, this clonotype turned up a few times. The junction differs from germline at one of its ends, possibly a read error. This sequence joins TRBV24-1 and TRBJ1-1; D gene ambiguous. CDR3 size: 9 residues. The germline CDR1 and CDR2 sequences are KGHDR and SFDVKD. DNA for the CDR3: TGTGCCACCAAACGACATTGTGGGTTT. Residues: CATKRHCGF.

CDR3 residues: CASSFIFGQPQHF. For the CDR3, the DNA is TGTGCCAGCAGCTTCATCTTCGGGCAGCCCCAGCATTTT. The V and J genes are TRBV7-2 and TRBJ1-5, with D unresolved. This CDR3 region has 13 residues. Germline CDR1 and CDR2: SGHTA and FQGNSA. Trimming took 3 bases from V and 7 from J, leaving 10 bases between them.

This clonotype appeared many times. The DNA of the CDR3 is TGTGCCAGCACCGTTATCGACAGGGCTCTGAGTTCACCCCTCCACTTT. Translation: CASTVIDRALSSPLHF. V is TRBV12-3 or TRBV12-4 and J is TRBJ1-6, with 7 bases matching TRBD1. J gave up 9 bases and V 7 bases, and 15 bases lay outside the gene matches. The length of the CDR3 is 16 residues.